These 10 T cell receptor beta chains came from one sample sequenced in a study of vaccination and CD4 T cells after COVID-19. The antigens for these receptors are not known. CD4+ T cells that had been cultured provided DNA sequenced with the Oncomine TCR Beta short-read assay. TCRdb ran MiXCR on the PCR reads and lists one entry per CDR3 protein. The data contain over 13,000 distinct CDR3 sequences, roughly half of them seen just once; the ten biggest clones take up about 12%. Stated treatment: roughly nine-day PBMC culture with coronavirus spike peptide pools or control peptides (ViraFEST assay). What was sequenced was CD4+ T cells from blood, cultured in vitro. These receptors all stem from a human donor who had recovered from COVID-19.

A few counts support this clonotype. The rearrangement uses TRBV20-1 and TRBJ1-6; 7 nucleotides align to TRBD1. J gave up 9 bases and V 5 bases, and 7 bases lay outside the gene matches. Germline V lookup: CDR1 DFQATT, CDR2 SNEGSKA (reference sequence). This CDR3 is built from 13 residues. CDR3 amino acids: CSASTGRGSPLHF. The CDR3 region has the DNA TGCAGTGCTTCGACAGGGAGAGGTTCACCCCTCCACTTT.

This clonotype appeared a few times. This rearrangement joins TRBV5-4 to TRBJ1-2; maybe TRBD1 (6 bases). The CDR3 runs 16 residues. Trimming took off 0 bases at V and 0 bases at J, with 12 bases between the two ends. Germline V gene lookup returns CDR1 SGHNT and CDR2 YYREEE (reference sequence). This CDR3 is CASSLVGTPANYGYTF. The CDR3 nucleotides read TGTGCCAGCAGCTTGGTTGGGACACCCGCTAACTATGGCTACACCTTC.

V is TRBV7-2 and J is TRBJ2-4; possible D gene TRBD1, 6 bases. CDR3 length: 13 amino acids. Trimming stripped 1 base from V and 5 bases from J, with 6 bases between. In germline, CDR1 is SGHTA, CDR2 FQGNSA. The DNA of the CDR3 is TGTGCCAGCAGCTTAGGGACAGAAAACATTCAGTACTTC. Its translation: CASSLGTENIQYF. The full variable domain, its missing parts supplied by reference TRBV7-2 and TRBJ2-4, is GAGVSQSPSNKVTEKGKDVELRCDPISGHTALYWYRQSLGQGLEFLIYFQGNSAPDKSGLPSDRFSAERTGGSVSTLTIQRTQQEDSAVYLCASSLGTENIQYFGAGTRLSVL.

The V and J genes are TRBV5-4 and TRBJ2-4; unclear D gene. Trimming took off 0 bases at V and 0 bases at J, with 7 bases between the two ends. The CDR3 covers 15 residues. Germline CDR1 and CDR2: SGHNT and YYREEE (reference sequence). The CDR3 protein is CASSLDPGAKNIQYF. CDR3 DNA sequence: TGTGCCAGCAGCTTGGACCCGGGAGCCAAAAACATTCAGTACTTC.

A few counts support this clonotype. The J gene is TRBJ1-2, the V gene TRBV12-3 or TRBV12-4; 7 bases agree with TRBD1. The CDR3 totals 15 residues. Germline trimming cut 5 bases from V and 7 bases from J; bases unmatched to any gene: 13. Here the CDR3 DNA reads TGTGCCAGCAGTCGGAACAGGGGATACTTCGCTGGCTACACCTTC. This translates into CASSRNRGYFAGYTF.

This clonotype was counted only a few times. V usage is TRBV7-8 and J usage is TRBJ2-5, with D possibly TRBD1 on 5 matching bases. The CDR3 extends over 18 amino acids. V was clipped by 4 bases and J by 2 bases, with 23 bases between them. The germline V gene has CDR1 SGHVS and CDR2 FQNEAQ. CDR3 DNA: TGTGCCAGCAGCTCGGGCGCCCTACAGGCATTCATGCAAGAGACCCAGTACTTC. Protein product: CASSSGALQAFMQETQYF.

This clonotype occurred a few times. V usage is TRBV7-2 and J usage is TRBJ1-2; 9 bases are a match to TRBD1. V was clipped by 2 bases and J by 11 bases; unmatched bases: 9. This CDR3 is 14 amino acids long. The germline CDR1 and CDR2 sequences are SGHTA and FQGNSA. CDR3 bases: TGTGCCAGCAGCTTACAGCCGGGACAGGGTGGGTACACCTTC. This encodes CASSLQPGQGGYTF. The entire variable domain, with the rest obtained from reference TRBV7-2 and TRBJ1-2, is as follows: GAGVSQSPSNKVTEKGKDVELRCDPISGHTALYWYRQSLGQGLEFLIYFQGNSAPDKSGLPSDRFSAERTGGSVSTLTIQRTQQEDSAVYLCASSLQPGQGGYTFGSGTRLTVV.

The genes are TRBV7-8 and TRBJ1-1; D might be TRBD1 (6 bases). Trimming left V 0 bases short and J 11 bases short, with 13 bases between. Looked up from germline, CDR1 is SGHVS and CDR2 is FQNEAQ. The CDR3 runs to 13 residues. The CDR3 loop reads CASSLAGQGIAFF. CDR3 nucleotides: TGTGCCAGCAGCTTAGCGGGGCAGGGGATCGCTTTCTTT.

A remark on this clonotype: This sequence may be a read error, since a much larger clone differs from it by one base. This CDR3 reads CVSIGGDGLGKEYF. CDR3 in DNA: TGTGTCAGCATTGGCGGGGACGGACTGGGGAAGGAGTACTTC. This chain uses TRBV28 with TRBJ2-4; possible D gene TRBD2, 6 bases. This CDR3 has 14 amino acids. Germline values: CDR1 MDHEN, CDR2 SYDVKM.

The chain recombines TRBV12-3 or TRBV12-4 with TRBJ2-3; 7 bases fit TRBD2. With 6 bases clipped from V and 0 bases from J, the junction kept 12 bases outside the gene matches. The CDR3 runs 17 residues. The CDR3 region is CASSPSGGGSSTDTQYF. DNA for the CDR3: TGTGCCAGCAGCCCCTCGGGGGGTGGGTCTAGCACAGATACGCAGTATTTT.